Listed below are T cell receptor beta chains from one sample, sequenced in a study of Ad26.COV2.S vaccination and SARS-CoV-2 variants. Method: immunoSEQ multiplex PCR; TCRdb's copy keeps in-frame clones and lacks some. The top ten hold over 1.3% of the sample, which has roughly 680,000 clones, roughly 90% seen once. Sequencing used peripheral blood, obtained in a trial of Ad26.COV2.S vaccine versus placebo. Source of these receptors: a person between 18 and 65 years old who received the Ad26.COV2.S COVID-19 vaccine or a placebo. Both conserved end residues are part of each CDR3. D genes are given only for firm matches. For some rows the clone size is stated as once, few or many, or as a class when expanded; others skip it.

v_call	clone_size	j_call	d_call	cdr3_length	cdr3_aa	cdr3_nt
TRBV3-1/TRBV3-2	NA	TRBJ2-7	NA	13	CASSGPTFYEQYF	TGTGCCAGCAGTGGACCCACCTTCTACGAGCAGTACTTC
TRBV7-9	once	TRBJ2-3	NA	14	CASSLITSTDTQYF	TGTGCCAGCAGCTTGATCACTAGCACAGATACGCAGTATTTT
TRBV7-9	NA	TRBJ2-1	TRBD2	17	CASSIPPSGRASNEQFF	TGTGCCAGCAGCATACCCCCTAGCGGGAGGGCGTCCAATGAGCAGTTCTTC
TRBV30	NA	TRBJ1-6	TRBD1	13	CAWRGTEDSPLHF	TGTGCCTGGAGGGGGACAGAGGATTCACCCCTCCACTTT
TRBV7-3	once	TRBJ2-1	NA	14	CASSPAGPDNEQFF	TGTGCCAGCAGCCCAGCTGGGCCCGACAATGAGCAGTTCTTC
TRBV11-2	NA	TRBJ2-5	NA	11	CASSFGETQYF	TGTGCCAGCAGCTTCGGGGAGACCCAGTACTTC
TRBV11-3	NA	TRBJ2-3	TRBD2	17	CASSLGQTSKAPDTQYF	TGTGCCAGCAGCTTAGGGCAGACTAGCAAAGCTCCAGATACGCAGTATTTT
TRBV6-6	once	TRBJ1-3	NA	14	CASSYSRAGNTIYF	TGTGCCAGCAGTTATAGCAGGGCTGGAAACACCATATATTTT
TRBV27	NA	TRBJ1-5	NA	12	CASSPTGQPQHF	TGTGCCAGCAGCCCGACAGGCCAGCCCCAGCATTTT
TRBV7-9	once	TRBJ2-3	NA	13	CASSLVRTDTQYF	TGTGCCAGCAGCTTAGTACGCACAGATACGCAGTATTTT
TRBV15	NA	TRBJ1-4	TRBD1	16	CATFKPGGTEKEKLFF	TGTGCCACCTTTAAGCCTGGCGGGACAGAGAAAGAAAAACTGTTTTTT
TRBV7-9	NA	TRBJ2-3	TRBD1	14	CASMPGGAGDTQYF	TGTGCCAGCATGCCAGGGGGCGCTGGAGATACGCAGTATTTT
TRBV11-3	NA	TRBJ2-7	NA	14	CASSMAAGAYEQYF	TGTGCCAGCAGTATGGCAGCTGGCGCCTACGAGCAGTACTTC
TRBV10-2	NA	TRBJ2-2	TRBD2	15	CASSLAGGPAGELFF	TGCGCCAGCAGTTTAGCGGGAGGGCCGGCCGGGGAGCTGTTTTTT
TRBV7-8	NA	TRBJ1-2	TRBD1	13	CASSQDRASGYTF	TGTGCCAGCAGTCAGGACAGGGCAAGTGGCTACACCTTC
TRBV24-1	once	TRBJ2-1	TRBD2	15	CATSGRASGSYEQFF	TGTGCCACCAGTGGGAGGGCTAGCGGGAGCTATGAGCAGTTCTTC
TRBV19	NA	TRBJ2-2	TRBD1	15	CASSKKGAITGELFF	TGTGCCAGTTCCAAAAAGGGGGCAATTACCGGGGAGCTGTTTTTT
TRBV11-2	NA	TRBJ2-5	NA	13	CASSLQDRETQYF	TGTGCCAGCAGCTTACAGGATAGAGAGACCCAGTACTTC
TRBV6-5	NA	TRBJ1-1	NA	10	CASLTYEAFF	TGTGCCAGCTTAACCTATGAAGCTTTCTTT
TRBV7-9	NA	TRBJ1-5	TRBD1	15	CASSQGDRGNQPQHF	TGTGCCAGCAGCCAGGGGGACAGGGGTAATCAGCCCCAGCATTTT
TRBV11-3	once	TRBJ2-3	TRBD2	15	CASSLDGGAADTQYF	TGTGCCAGCAGCTTAGACGGGGGGGCGGCGGATACGCAGTATTTT
TRBV24-1	NA	TRBJ1-5	TRBD1	14	CATHAGGAGQPQHF	TGTGCCACCCACGCAGGGGGCGCAGGGCAGCCCCAGCATTTT
TRBV2	NA	TRBJ2-5	TRBD2	14	CASSRDYGQETQYF	TGTGCCAGCAGTCGGGACTACGGTCAGGAGACCCAGTACTTC
TRBV30	NA	TRBJ1-4	NA	15	CAWSVQGSTNEKLFF	TGTGCCTGGAGTGTACAGGGTTCTACTAATGAAAAACTGTTTTTT
TRBV4-3	NA	TRBJ2-5	TRBD1	16	CASSLVVGGAGETQYF	TGCGCCAGCAGCCTCGTGGTAGGGGGCGCAGGAGAGACCCAGTACTTC
TRBV11-3	NA	TRBJ2-1	TRBD1	17	CASSFASGTGGRYEQFF	TGTGCCAGCAGCTTTGCATCCGGGACAGGGGGCAGGTATGAGCAGTTCTTC